The T cell receptor (beta chain) described here comes from a study of PD-L1 blockade in urothelial cancer. For the study at large: Earlier, patients had received 0 to 3 chemotherapy regimens. Blood samples had a median of around 140,000 T cells, 80,000 to 85,000 unique TCRs, and clonality roughly 0.074.

The assay was immunoSEQ multiplex PCR, and TCRdb's table has in-frame clones only and misses some. Here the sample spans approximately 50,000 clones, around 83% being singletons. Time point here: pretreatment peripheral blood. The input for sequencing was PBMCs, taken around atezolizumab (anti-PD-L1) treatment. The clonotype originates from a man aged 60 to 69 with urothelial cancer.

This chain's CDR3 is CASSIGNSGGTDTQYF. The CDR3 DNA follows: TGTGCCAGTAGTATAGGAAATAGCGGGGGCACAGATACGCAGTATTTT. J is TRBJ2-3 and V is TRBV19; 8 bases align to TRBD2. Germline values: CDR1 LNHDA, CDR2 SQIVND (reference sequence). With V trimmed by 1 base and J by 1 base, 4 bases remained unmatched. The CDR3 consists of 16 residues.